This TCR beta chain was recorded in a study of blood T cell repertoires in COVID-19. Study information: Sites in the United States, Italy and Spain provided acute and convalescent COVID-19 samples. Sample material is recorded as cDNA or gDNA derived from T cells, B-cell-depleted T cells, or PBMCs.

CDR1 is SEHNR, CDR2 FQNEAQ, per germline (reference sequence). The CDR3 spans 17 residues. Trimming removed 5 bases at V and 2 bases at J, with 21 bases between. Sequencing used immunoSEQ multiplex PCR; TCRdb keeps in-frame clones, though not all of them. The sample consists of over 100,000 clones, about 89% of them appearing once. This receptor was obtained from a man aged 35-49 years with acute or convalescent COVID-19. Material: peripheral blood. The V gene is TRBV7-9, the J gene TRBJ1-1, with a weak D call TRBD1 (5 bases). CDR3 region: CASSMGNLGQGNTEAFF. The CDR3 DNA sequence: TGTGCCAGCAGCATGGGCAATCTTGGGCAGGGCAACACTGAAGCTTTCTTT.